The 18 T cell receptor beta chains below all came from one sample that was sequenced in a study of T cells in Graves' hyperthyroidism and ophthalmopathy. The source material, RNA transcripts, was used to amplify TCR beta CDR3 regions. RT-PCR in the first round (using the HTBI primer set) targeted the TCR CDR3. Via MiXCR, TCRdb re-called the multiplex PCR reads, giving one row per CDR3 protein. The sample carries roughly 740,000 distinct CDR3 sequences, 16% recorded once. Sample: blood. These receptors came from a man between 18 and 29 years old with Graves' hyperthyroidism.

This clonotype was found a few times. The V call is TRBV5-6, the J call TRBJ1-1, with unresolved D. This CDR3 is 11 amino acids long. Trimming took 8 bases from V and 1 from J, leaving 6 bases between them. CDR1 SGHDT and CDR2 YYEEEE come from the germline V gene. CDR3 residues: CASHTNTEAFF. Here the CDR3 DNA reads TGTGCCAGTCACACGAACACTGAAGCTTTCTTT.

The chain joins TRBV2 to TRBJ2-5; TRBD1 or TRBD2 may be the D gene (5 bases each). The CDR3 has 12 residues. The germline V and J ends were trimmed by 6 bases and 5 bases, with 10 bases remaining between them. The germline gives CDR1 SNHLY, CDR2 FYNNEI. DNA of the CDR3: TGTGCCAGCAGGGGAGCAGGGGAGACCCAGTACTTC. Encoded protein: CASRGAGETQYF.

Only a few counts were recorded for this clonotype. The chain carries TRBV7-2 and TRBJ1-1, with D perhaps TRBD1 (5 bases). V was shortened by 3 bases and J by 3 bases, with 11 bases between the two germline ends. There are 14 residues in the CDR3. CDR1 and CDR2 (germline): SGHTA, FQGNSA. The CDR3 nucleotides are TGTGCCAGCAGCTTTCTTGAGACAGACACTGAAGCTTTCTTT. It codes for CASSFLETDTEAFF.

There are a few counts of this clonotype. This sequence joins TRBV7-9 and TRBJ2-2; 7 bases map to TRBD1. With V trimmed by 6 bases and J by 5 bases, 9 bases remained unmatched. CDR1 and CDR2 from the germline V gene are SEHNR and FQNEAQ (reference sequence). The CDR3 covers 15 residues. The CDR3 is CASRTGTEYTGELFF. The CDR3 bases are TGTGCCAGCAGAACCGGGACAGAATATACCGGGGAGCTGTTTTTT. The entire variable domain, with the rest obtained from reference TRBV7-9 and TRBJ2-2, is as follows: DTGVSQNPRHKITKRGQNVTFRCDPISEHNRLYWYRQTLGQGPEFLTYFQNEAQLEKSRLLSDRFSAERPKGSFSTLEIQRTEQGDSAMYLCASRTGTEYTGELFFGEGSRLTVL.

The CDR3 DNA follows: TGTGCCACCATGCGAGGGGACCACGAGCAGTACTTC. Translating it yields CATMRGDHEQYF. The chain combines TRBV19 with TRBJ2-7; perhaps D is TRBD1 or TRBD2 (5 bases each). Trimming took off 10 bases at V and 5 bases at J, with 15 bases between the two ends. The germline V gene has CDR1 LNHDA and CDR2 SQIVND (reference sequence). The CDR3 contains 12 residues.

This clonotype was seen at least ten times. CDR3 sequence (DNA): TGCAGTGCTAGACCGGGAGGAGAGACCCAGTACTTC. Translated, it gives CSARPGGETQYF. The chain is built from TRBV20-1 and TRBJ2-5; TRBD2 aligns across 7 bases. J gave up 4 bases and V 2 bases, and 1 base lay outside the gene matches. Germline CDR1 is DFQATT and CDR2 is SNEGSKA (reference sequence). This CDR3 is built from 12 residues.

This clonotype was seen ten or more times. The gene calls are TRBV2 and TRBJ2-1, with a weak D call TRBD2 (5 bases). CDR3 length equals 12 residues. Trimming removed 10 bases at V and 6 bases at J, with 13 bases between. Germline CDR1 SNHLY, CDR2 FYNNEI. The CDR3 nucleotides are TGTGCCACTCATTCCCTAGCCAATGAGCAGTTCTTC. Translating it yields CATHSLANEQFF.

The chain is built from TRBV15 and TRBJ2-1, with D possibly being TRBD1 (5 bases). The germline V gene has CDR1 LNHNV and CDR2 YYDKDF (reference sequence). The V gene lost 0 bases and the J gene lost 4 bases, with 7 bases spanning the gap. This CDR3 is built from 14 residues. As DNA, the CDR3 is TGTGCCACCAGCAGAGAGGGGCAGTACAATGAGCAGTTCTTC. Protein sequence: CATSREGQYNEQFF. Full variable domain (rest looked up from reference TRBV15 and TRBJ2-1): DAMVIQNPRYQVTQFGKPVTLSCSQTLNHNVMYWYQQKSSQAPKLLFHYYDKDFNNEADTPDNFQSRRPNTSFCFLDIRSPGLGDTAMYLCATSREGQYNEQFFGPGTRLTVL.

V and J are TRBV24-1 and TRBJ2-3; 8 bases align to TRBD2. CDR1 KGHDR and CDR2 SFDVKD come from the germline V gene. This CDR3 has 15 residues. V shed 7 bases and J 0 bases; nucleotides not matched to a gene: 5. CDR3: CATSLAGPSTDTQYF. CDR3 sequence (DNA): TGTGCCACCAGCTTAGCGGGGCCTAGCACAGATACGCAGTATTTT.

Written as DNA, the CDR3 is TGCGCCAGCAGCCAAGAGGGATCTTTCACAGATACGCAGTATTTT. It is translated as CASSQEGSFTDTQYF. The V call is TRBV4-1, the J call TRBJ2-3; D gene unclear. The CDR3 totals 15 residues. Germline V gene lookup returns CDR1 MGHRA and CDR2 YSYEKL. V was clipped by 0 bases and J by 2 bases, with 9 bases between them.

This clonotype was seen only a few times. The CDR3 loop is CASLLGRPNSGNTIYF. CDR3 nucleotide sequence: TGTGCCAGCTTACTCGGCCGGCCGAACTCTGGAAACACCATATATTTT. The chain combines TRBV28 with TRBJ1-3; D is unresolved. The CDR3 runs to 16 residues. Germline V gene data show CDR1 as MDHEN and CDR2 as SYDVKM. The V and J ends lost 8 bases and 0 bases respectively, with 17 bases between them.

The chain joins TRBV28 to TRBJ2-1; D gene unclear. Trimming left V 1 base short and J 2 bases short, with 12 bases between. This CDR3 comprises 16 residues. The germline V gene has CDR1 MDHEN and CDR2 SYDVKM. This CDR3 is CASSLFVGAAYNEQFF. The CDR3 coding sequence is TGTGCCAGCAGTTTATTCGTAGGCGCGGCCTACAATGAGCAGTTCTTC.

This clonotype was observed a few times. The CDR3 region has the DNA TGTGCCAGTAGTGCCGAGGAGGGCAGGGGGTACCAGAACACTGAAGCTTTCTTT. It is translated as CASSAEEGRGYQNTEAFF. The genes are TRBV19 and TRBJ1-1; 7 nucleotides line up with TRBD1. Per the germline V gene, CDR1 is LNHDA and CDR2 is SQIVND (reference sequence). This CDR3 spans 18 amino acids. Trimming cost V 5 bases and J 1 base; bases outside gene matches: 16.

V is TRBV2 and J is TRBJ2-1; 8 nucleotides match TRBD2. Germline trimming cut 0 bases from V and 10 bases from J; bases unmatched to any gene: 14. The CDR3 consists of 17 residues. Germline CDR1 is SNHLY and CDR2 is FYNNEI. Here the CDR3 reads CASSEALVTSGLGEQFF. CDR3 DNA sequence: TGTGCCAGCAGTGAAGCGCTTGTAACTAGCGGCCTGGGGGAGCAGTTCTTC.

At least ten counts were recorded for this clonotype. The chain links TRBV24-1 to TRBJ2-1; 13 nucleotides align to TRBD2. Germline CDR1 KGHDR, CDR2 SFDVKD. This CDR3 has 19 residues. V trimming: 3 bases; J trimming: 0 bases; junction bases outside the gene matches: 7. In nucleotides, the CDR3 is TGTGCCACCAGTGATCCGACTAGCGGGAGGTCCCCCTCCTACAATGAGCAGTTCTTC. It codes for CATSDPTSGRSPSYNEQFF.

This clonotype was observed a handful of times. The J gene is TRBJ2-7, the V gene TRBV27, with D unresolved. The germline CDR1 and CDR2 sequences are MNHEY and SMNVEV (reference sequence). The CDR3 has 14 amino acids. The V and J ends lost 5 bases and 4 bases respectively, with 15 bases between them. The CDR3 loop reads CASSPIRAEYEQYF. CDR3 in DNA: TGTGCCAGCAGTCCCATTAGGGCGGAATACGAGCAGTACTTC.

This clonotype was observed many times. The chain joins TRBV2 to TRBJ1-6; D may be TRBD1 (5 bases). V lost 4 bases, J lost 7 bases, and 8 bases lay in between. Germline values: CDR1 SNHLY, CDR2 FYNNEI. CDR3 length equals 13 residues. The CDR3 spells CASSGGGNSPLHF. The DNA for the CDR3 is TGTGCCAGCAGTGGGGGGGGGAATTCACCCCTCCACTTT.

J is TRBJ2-1 and V is TRBV7-9, with 12 bases fitting TRBD2. CDR3 length: 19 residues. V lost 4 bases, J lost 0 bases, and 10 bases stayed unmatched. Germline CDR1 SEHNR, CDR2 FQNEAQ (reference sequence). CDR3 sequence reads: CASSSRLAGARRSYNEQFF. The CDR3 DNA sequence: TGTGCCAGCAGCTCGAGACTAGCGGGAGCCCGACGCTCCTACAATGAGCAGTTCTTC.